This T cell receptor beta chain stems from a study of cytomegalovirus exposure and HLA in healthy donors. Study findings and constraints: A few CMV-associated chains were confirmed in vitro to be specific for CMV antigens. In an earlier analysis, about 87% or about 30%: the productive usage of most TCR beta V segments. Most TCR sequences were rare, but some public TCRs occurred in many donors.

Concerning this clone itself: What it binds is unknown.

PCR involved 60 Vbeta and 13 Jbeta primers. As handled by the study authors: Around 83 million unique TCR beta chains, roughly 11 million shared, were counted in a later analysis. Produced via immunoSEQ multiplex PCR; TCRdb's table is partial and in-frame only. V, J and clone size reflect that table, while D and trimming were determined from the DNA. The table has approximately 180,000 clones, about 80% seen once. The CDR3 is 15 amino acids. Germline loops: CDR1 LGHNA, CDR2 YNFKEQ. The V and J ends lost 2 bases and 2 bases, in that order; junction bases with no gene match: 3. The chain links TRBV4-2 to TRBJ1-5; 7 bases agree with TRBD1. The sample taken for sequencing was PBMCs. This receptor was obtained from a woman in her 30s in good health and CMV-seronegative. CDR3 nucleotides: TGTGCCAGCAGCCAAAACGACAGGGGCAATCAGCCCCAGCATTTT. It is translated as CASSQNDRGNQPQHF.